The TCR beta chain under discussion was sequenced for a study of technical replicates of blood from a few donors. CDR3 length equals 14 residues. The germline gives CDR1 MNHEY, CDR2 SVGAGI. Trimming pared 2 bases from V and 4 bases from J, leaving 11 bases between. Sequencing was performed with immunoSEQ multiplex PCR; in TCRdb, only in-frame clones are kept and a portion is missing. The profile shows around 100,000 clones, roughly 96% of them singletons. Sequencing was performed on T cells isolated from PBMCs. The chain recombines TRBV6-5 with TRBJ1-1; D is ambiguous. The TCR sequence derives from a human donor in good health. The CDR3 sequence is CASSYGLLSTEAFF. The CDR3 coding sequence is TGTGCCAGCAGTTACGGGCTCCTGAGCACTGAAGCTTTCTTT.